These 32 T cell receptor beta chains were all obtained from the same sample, sequenced in a study of cytomegalovirus exposure and HLA in healthy donors (TCRdb year 2017). The method was the immunoSEQ multiplex PCR assay. TCRdb's version of the immuneACCESS table is confined to in-frame rearrangements and falls short of the full clone set. An unresolved V gene accounts for under half of the shortfall where checked; the remainder is of unknown origin. The sample table holds tens of thousands of clones, of which 85% to 95% were seen once. The ten largest clones represent about 0.61% of the sample. The sequencing input was PBMCs. The source is a man aged 18 to 30 in good health and CMV-seronegative.

The genes are TRBV5-4 and TRBJ1-2, with 7 bases matching TRBD1. The CDR3 sequence is 15 residues long. Germline CDR1 SGHNT, CDR2 YYREEE (reference sequence). Unmatched junction bases numbered 10, after V lost 4 bases and J lost 4 bases. The CDR3 DNA is TGTGCCAGCAGCGCCCAACAGGGGTTCCCCTATGGCTACACCTTC. Residues: CASSAQQGFPYGYTF.

The J gene is TRBJ2-1, the V gene TRBV10-3, with 8 bases lining up with TRBD1. The V and J ends lost 7 bases and 9 bases, in that order; junction bases with no gene match: 11. The CDR3 has 14 amino acids. Germline CDR1 reads ENHRY; CDR2 reads SYGVKD. CDR3 in amino acids: CAIKDGQGVGEQFF. DNA of the CDR3: TGTGCCATCAAAGATGGACAGGGTGTAGGTGAGCAGTTCTTC.

J is TRBJ2-7 and V is TRBV27, with 8 bases fitting TRBD1. Germline assignment: CDR1 MNHEY and CDR2 SMNVEV (reference sequence). This CDR3 contains 14 residues. The V and J ends lost 6 bases and 3 bases, in that order; junction bases with no gene match: 7. Here the CDR3 DNA reads TGTGCCAGCAGGCATCAGGGGGCAAACTACGAGCAGTACTTC. Amino acids: CASRHQGANYEQYF.

This rearrangement joins TRBV18 to TRBJ1-1; D is uncertain. The V and J ends lost 2 bases and 4 bases respectively, with 17 bases between them. CDR3 length: 16 amino acids. Per germline, CDR1 KGHSH and CDR2 LQKENI. The CDR3 DNA reads TGTGCCAGCTCACCAACGGAGAGGAGTCGAGGCACTGAAGCTTTCTTT. Its translation: CASSPTERSRGTEAFF. Full variable domain (rest looked up from reference TRBV18 and TRBJ1-1): NAGVMQNPRHLVRRRGQEARLRCSPMKGHSHVYWYRQLPEEGLKFMVYLQKENIIDESGMPKERFSAEFPKEGPSILRIQQVVRGDSAAYFCASSPTERSRGTEAFFGQGTRLTVV.

The rearrangement uses TRBV19 and TRBJ2-1, with D perhaps TRBD1 (6 bases). CDR3 size: 13 residues. The V and J ends lost 11 bases and 4 bases respectively, with 15 bases between them. Germline V gene sequence: CDR1 LNHDA, CDR2 SQIVND (reference sequence). CDR3 DNA: TGTGCCTGTCGGACAGACTCTTACAATGAGCAGTTCTTC. Its translation: CACRTDSYNEQFF.

This clone has just one count. This rearrangement joins TRBV5-1 to TRBJ2-7; TRBD2 is a possible D gene (6 bases). This CDR3 spans 16 amino acids. Germline CDR1 reads SGHRS; CDR2 reads YFSETQ. The germline V and J ends were trimmed by 0 bases and 4 bases, with 17 bases remaining between them. For the CDR3, the DNA is TGCGCCAGCAGCTTGGATAATAGCGGATCTCAGTACGAGCAGTACTTC. It translates to CASSLDNSGSQYEQYF.

This chain connects TRBV27 to TRBJ1-5, with D perhaps TRBD1 (6 bases). CDR3 length equals 15 residues. V lost 7 bases to trimming and J lost 2 bases, with 15 bases between them. The germline V gene has CDR1 MNHEY and CDR2 SMNVEV (reference sequence). The CDR3 loop is CASTSGGGRNQPQHF. The CDR3 coding sequence is TGTGCCAGCACCTCGGGGGGCGGCCGCAATCAGCCCCAGCATTTT.

This rearrangement joins TRBV6-5 to TRBJ2-1, with TRBD2 matching 13 bases. The V and J ends lost 6 bases and 10 bases, in that order; junction bases with no gene match: 6. Germline assignment: CDR1 MNHEY and CDR2 SVGAGI. CDR3 length: 14 amino acids. The CDR3 nucleotides read TGTGCCAGCAGGACGACTAGCGGGAGGTTAGAGCAGTTCTTC. It translates to CASRTTSGRLEQFF.

This clone was found once. The V gene is TRBV29-1, the J gene TRBJ2-7; no clear D. The CDR3 consists of 11 residues. Trimming stripped 4 bases from V and 5 bases from J, with 9 bases between. Germline CDR1 SQVTM, CDR2 ANQGSEA. CDR3 loop: CSVGAGNEQYF. The CDR3 DNA sequence: TGCAGCGTTGGAGCAGGAAACGAGCAGTACTTC.

This chain links TRBV7-2 with TRBJ1-1, with unresolved D. Germline lookup yields CDR1 SGHTA and CDR2 FQGNSA. This CDR3 has 13 residues. V lost 4 bases, J lost 1 base, and 7 bases lay in between. This chain's CDR3 is CASSSYPNTEAFF. CDR3 nucleotides: TGTGCCAGCAGCTCCTATCCGAACACTGAAGCTTTCTTT.

V and J are TRBV5-6 and TRBJ2-5; D gene ambiguous. Germline values: CDR1 SGHDT, CDR2 YYEEEE. This CDR3 is 13 amino acids long. The V end lost 2 bases, the J end lost 2 bases, and 7 bases lay between the germline ends. CDR3 sequence reads: CASSFSYQETQYF. The CDR3 nucleotides are TGTGCCAGCAGCTTTAGCTATCAAGAGACCCAGTACTTC. Filled out from reference TRBV5-6 and TRBJ2-5, the complete variable domain reads DAGVTQSPTHLIKTRGQQVTLRCSPKSGHDTVSWYQQALGQGPQFIFQYYEEEERQRGNFPDRFSGHQFPNYSSELNVNALLLGDSALYLCASSFSYQETQYFGPGTRLLVL.

J is TRBJ1-1 and V is TRBV6-6; D gene unclear. Looked up from germline, CDR1 is MNHNY and CDR2 is SVGAGI (reference sequence). V dropped 0 bases and J dropped 4 bases, with 6 bases sitting between them. The CDR3 is made up of 13 amino acids. CDR3 in amino acids: CASSYSSSTEAFF. Here the CDR3 DNA reads TGTGCCAGCAGTTACTCATCCAGCACTGAAGCTTTCTTT.

This chain uses TRBV10-3 with TRBJ2-1; 8 bases line up with TRBD1. V lost 8 bases to trimming and J lost 0 bases; unmatched junction nucleotides: 12. Germline V lookup: CDR1 ENHRY, CDR2 SYGVKD. This CDR3 comprises 17 residues. CDR3 loop: CAIGQGRDGRSYNEQFF. The CDR3 DNA reads as TGTGCCATCGGACAGGGTCGGGATGGTCGCTCCTACAATGAGCAGTTCTTC.

The rearrangement uses TRBV20-1 and TRBJ2-5, with D perhaps matching TRBD2 (5 bases). Per germline, CDR1 DFQATT and CDR2 SNEGSKA (reference sequence). The CDR3 is 11 residues long. The V end lost 6 bases, the J end lost 0 bases, and 5 bases lay between the germline ends. CDR3: CSAADQETQYF. For the CDR3, the DNA is TGCAGTGCAGCGGACCAAGAGACCCAGTACTTC.

The chain uses TRBV11-3 and TRBJ2-2; TRBD2 agrees at 7 bases. Per germline, CDR1 SGHNT and CDR2 YENEEA. The CDR3 is made up of 15 amino acids. The V gene end was trimmed by 5 bases and the J gene end by 2 bases; junction bases not matched to a gene: 5. The CDR3 protein is CASSQRAGNTGELFF. CDR3 nucleotides: TGTGCCAGCAGCCAGAGAGCGGGAAACACCGGGGAGCTGTTTTTT.

The chain recombines TRBV5-8 with TRBJ1-2; D remains ambiguous. CDR3 size: 14 residues. Germline assignment: CDR1 SGHTS and CDR2 YDEGEE. Trimming removed 1 base at V and 4 bases at J, with 11 bases between. In DNA form, the CDR3 reads TGTGCCAGCAGCTTGCTCACTTACCTCTATGGCTACACCTTC. It encodes CASSLLTYLYGYTF. The complete variable domain, with remaining parts taken from reference TRBV5-8 and TRBJ1-2, reads EAGVTQSPTHLIKTRGQQATLRCSPISGHTSVYWYQQALGLGLQFLLWYDEGEERNRGNFPPRFSGRQFPNYSSELNVNALELEDSALYLCASSLLTYLYGYTFGSGTRLTVV.

This clone was counted once. In DNA, the CDR3 is TGTGCCATCAGTCCTATCCCCGGCGAGGGAACCTACAATGAGCAGTTCTTC. This gives the protein CAISPIPGEGTYNEQFF. This rearrangement joins TRBV10-3 to TRBJ2-1, with D tentatively TRBD2 (5 bases). The CDR3 sequence is 17 residues long. V was pared by 5 bases and J by 2 bases, with 19 bases between. CDR1 is ENHRY and CDR2 is SYGVKD in the germline V gene.

The chain has TRBV5-5 and TRBJ1-5; D is unclear. This CDR3 comprises 16 residues. V dropped 2 bases and J dropped 6 bases, with 18 bases sitting between them. Germline loops: CDR1 SGHKS, CDR2 YYEKEE (reference sequence). The CDR3 region is CASSFDGLGGGQPQHF. CDR3 coding DNA: TGTGCCAGCAGCTTCGACGGACTAGGCGGCGGTCAGCCCCAGCATTTT.

The chain has TRBV5-6 and TRBJ2-5; D is uncertain. Germline CDR1 is SGHDT and CDR2 is YYEEEE. The V end was cut by 7 bases, the J end by 2 bases, with 12 bases between. The CDR3 has 13 residues. For the CDR3, the DNA is TGTGCCAGCTGTCTCTGGCGGCAAGAGACCCAGTACTTC. Its translation is CASCLWRQETQYF.

The chain employs TRBV27 and TRBJ1-1; TRBD1 matches at 8 bases. Germline-derived CDR1 and CDR2 are MNHEY and SMNVEV (reference sequence). The length of the CDR3 is 16 residues. V shed 2 bases and J 0 bases; nucleotides not matched to a gene: 5. The CDR3 DNA follows: TGTGCCAGCAGTTTAGGGACAGGAGCCGTGAACACTGAAGCTTTCTTT. Its protein is CASSLGTGAVNTEAFF.

The chain uses TRBV6-1 and TRBJ1-5; 7 bases are shared with TRBD1. Germline V CDR1 and CDR2: MNHNS, SASEGT. J gave up 4 bases and V 6 bases, and 6 bases lay outside the gene matches. This CDR3 is built from 14 residues. The CDR3 DNA follows: TGTGCCAGCAGAGAGGGGGCCGGTAATCAGCCCCAGCATTTT. Amino acids: CASREGAGNQPQHF.

The rearrangement joins TRBV14 to TRBJ2-5; a possible D gene is TRBD2 (5 bases). The germline V and J ends were trimmed by 4 bases and 5 bases, with 14 bases remaining between them. The CDR3 is 14 amino acids. Germline values: CDR1 SGHDN, CDR2 FVKESK. The CDR3 bases are TGTGCCAGCAGCCTGGACTCTTTCGTGGAGACCCAGTACTTC. Translating it yields CASSLDSFVETQYF.

This clone is a singleton in its sample. V and J are TRBV28 and TRBJ2-7, with 7 bases identical to TRBD1. The V and J ends lost 3 bases and 4 bases, in that order; junction bases with no gene match: 12. This CDR3 spans 16 amino acids. Germline lookup yields CDR1 MDHEN and CDR2 SYDVKM. The CDR3 DNA follows: TGTGCCAGCAGTTTCTCCTACCGGGACAGATCATACGAGCAGTACTTC. Translating gives CASSFSYRDRSYEQYF.

This chain connects TRBV7-8 to TRBJ2-7, with 10 bases matching TRBD2. This CDR3 has 15 residues. The V gene's germline CDR1 is SGHVS and CDR2 FQNEAQ. The junction had 3 bases not matched to a gene; V was cut back by 1 base and J by 3 bases. DNA of the CDR3: TGTGCCAGCAGCTTAGAAGCGGGAGGGTACTACGAGCAGTACTTC. This codes for CASSLEAGGYYEQYF.

This chain uses TRBV19 with TRBJ1-5; weak D call: TRBD1 (5 bases). Germline loops: CDR1 LNHDA, CDR2 SQIVND (reference sequence). This CDR3 comprises 12 residues. Trimming left V 2 bases short and J 7 bases short, with 6 bases between. The CDR3 reads CASSIRGQPQHF. CDR3 sequence (DNA): TGTGCCAGTAGTATACGGGGGCAGCCCCAGCATTTT.

The chain carries TRBV19 and TRBJ2-7; a weak D match, TRBD1 (6 bases). CDR3 size: 13 residues. V lost 2 bases to trimming and J lost 7 bases, with 12 bases between them. Germline V gene lookup returns CDR1 LNHDA and CDR2 SQIVND (reference sequence). CDR3 region: CASSILAGEEQYF. In DNA form, the CDR3 reads TGTGCCAGTAGTATATTGGCAGGGGAGGAGCAGTACTTC.

The rearrangement uses TRBV28 and TRBJ2-1; 11 bases are shared with TRBD1. Losses at the gene ends were 7 bases for V and 9 bases for J; bases not matched to a gene: 14. CDR1 MDHEN and CDR2 SYDVKM come from the germline V gene. CDR3 length: 16 amino acids. In DNA, the CDR3 is TGTGCCAGCACCACAGGGGGACAGGGGGTATATAGTGAGCAGTTCTTC. Translated: CASTTGGQGVYSEQFF.

The gene calls are TRBV5-6 and TRBJ2-5, with D maybe TRBD2 (5 bases). Between the trimmed V and J ends, which lost 0 bases and 2 bases, there was a span of 11 bases. CDR1 SGHDT and CDR2 YYEEEE come from the germline V gene. The CDR3 loop spans 15 amino acids. The DNA for the CDR3 is TGTGCCAGCAGCTTGGTCAGCGGCCTACAAGAGACCCAGTACTTC. Translated, it gives CASSLVSGLQETQYF.

This chain uses TRBV11-2 with TRBJ1-1; the D gene is possibly TRBD1 (5 bases). The germline V gene encodes CDR1 SGHAT and CDR2 FQNNGV. CDR3 length: 14 residues. V was trimmed by 3 bases and J by 1 base, leaving 9 bases between them. The CDR3 here is CASSFYQGNTEAFF. The CDR3 DNA is TGTGCCAGCAGCTTTTATCAGGGGAACACTGAAGCTTTCTTT.

V is TRBV27 and J is TRBJ2-7; TRBD1 might be the D (6 bases). CDR3 length: 14 residues. Trimming took off 3 bases at V and 2 bases at J, with 11 bases between the two ends. Germline-derived CDR1 and CDR2 are MNHEY and SMNVEV (reference sequence). The CDR3 is CASSFEPGAYEQYF. The CDR3, as DNA: TGTGCCAGCAGTTTCGAGCCAGGGGCCTACGAGCAGTACTTC.

V gene TRBV4-1 combines with J gene TRBJ1-3; 7 bases fit TRBD1. Germline trimming cut 1 base from V and 3 bases from J; bases unmatched to any gene: 9. Germline CDR1 and CDR2: MGHRA and YSYEKL. The CDR3 extends over 17 amino acids. DNA for the CDR3: TGCGCCAGCAGCCAAGCCCGACAGGGTTTCGGTGGAAACACCATATATTTT. Translated, it gives CASSQARQGFGGNTIYF.

CDR3 nucleotide sequence: TGTGCCAGCAGTTACTCGTCGGTTTCCGCCTATGGCTACACCTTC. This sequence encodes CASSYSSVSAYGYTF. The genes are TRBV6-5 and TRBJ1-2, with D unresolved. In germline, CDR1 is MNHEY, CDR2 SVGAGI. Trimming removed 0 bases from V and 4 bases from J, with 12 bases in between. The CDR3 length is 15 residues.